The 15 T cell receptor beta chains given below trace back to one sample, sequenced in a study of T cell repertoires in cytomegalovirus infection. From the reads, TCRdb called clonotypes with MiXCR, one entry per CDR3 protein. This table has around 430,000 distinct CDR3 sequences, more than 40% appearing once. Antigens of these TCRs are unknown. The sequenced sample was cultured PBMCs, obtained from culture after CMV antigen stimulation. These TCRs come from a human donor in good health (CMV status not recorded). Some clones in this sample may be carry-over from other donors' samples.

The genes are TRBV12-3 or TRBV12-4 and TRBJ2-3; D ambiguous. This CDR3 comprises 12 residues. The V and J ends lost 1 base and 8 bases respectively, with 7 bases between them. In DNA, the CDR3 is TGTGCCAGCAGTTTAGGGCCGCGTACGCAGTATTTT. Its translation is CASSLGPRTQYF.

The rearrangement joins TRBV4-1 to TRBJ1-2; TRBD1 matches at 8 bases. CDR3 length: 14 residues. Unmatched junction bases numbered 6, after V lost 1 base and J lost 8 bases. Germline V gene sequence: CDR1 MGHRA, CDR2 YSYEKL. The chain's CDR3 is CASSQGSQGGGYTF. The CDR3 coding sequence is TGCGCCAGCAGCCAAGGCTCACAGGGGGGAGGCTACACCTTC.

The chain joins TRBV12-3 or TRBV12-4 to TRBJ1-5, with D possibly matching TRBD1 (6 bases). Trimming cost V 0 bases and J 14 bases, with 11 bases left between them. The CDR3 spans 12 residues. The chain's CDR3 is CASSLALQGKHF. The DNA for the CDR3 is TGTGCCAGCAGTTTAGCGCTGCAGGGGAAGCATTTT.

The chain couples TRBV10-2 to TRBJ1-3, with D unclear. Trimming left V 7 bases short and J 6 bases short, with 10 bases between. CDR3 length: 12 residues. Germline V gives CDR1 WSHSY, CDR2 SAAADI. The CDR3 spells CASTPAVNTIYF. DNA for the CDR3: TGCGCCAGCACCCCCGCGGTAAACACCATATATTTT.

The count of this clonotype is one. The chain has TRBV25-1 and TRBJ2-1; 11 nucleotides agree with TRBD2. Trimming took 6 bases from V and 8 from J; bases not matched to a gene: 9. CDR3 length: 15 amino acids. The V gene's germline CDR1 is MGHDK and CDR2 SYGVNS. CDR3 sequence reads: CASRDTSGSLDEQFF. The CDR3 region has the DNA TGTGCCAGCAGGGACACTAGCGGGAGTCTGGATGAGCAGTTCTTC.

In this sample, this clonotype turned up a few times. The chain joins TRBV7-8 to TRBJ2-2; 11 bases line up with TRBD1. The germline gives CDR1 SGHVS, CDR2 FQNEAQ. The V gene end was trimmed by 7 bases and the J gene end by 4 bases; junction bases not matched to a gene: 5. CDR3 length equals 15 residues. The CDR3 loop reads CASNGQGAVTGELFF. CDR3 in DNA: TGTGCCAGCAACGGACAGGGGGCAGTCACCGGGGAGCTGTTTTTT. The whole variable domain, remainder taken from reference TRBV7-8 and TRBJ2-2, is GAGVSQSPRYKVAKRGQDVALRCDPISGHVSLFWYQQALGQGPEFLTYFQNEAQLDKSGLPSDRFFAERPEGSVSTLKIQRTQQEDSAVYLCASNGQGAVTGELFFGEGSRLTVL.

The CDR3 sequence is CASSTSEAEETDTQYF. The CDR3 nucleotides are TGTGCCAGCAGCACCTCGGAGGCTGAGGAGACAGATACGCAGTATTTT. This chain uses TRBV11-2 with TRBJ2-3; TRBD2 is a possible D gene (5 bases). Trimming took off 5 bases at V and 3 bases at J, with 18 bases between the two ends. In germline, CDR1 is SGHAT, CDR2 FQNNGV. This CDR3 has 16 residues.

The genes are TRBV4-2 and TRBJ2-3; 8 bases align to TRBD2. Germline lookup yields CDR1 LGHNA and CDR2 YNFKEQ. The CDR3 runs 17 residues. J was trimmed by 1 base and V by 4 bases; bases with no gene match: 10. DNA for the CDR3: TGTGCCAGCAGCCCTTCCCTGGGGCGGGGGGGCACAGATACGCAGTATTTT. Protein sequence: CASSPSLGRGGTDTQYF.

This clonotype has at least ten counts. V usage is TRBV7-8 and J usage is TRBJ1-6; D unresolved. This CDR3 has 15 residues. The germline V gene has CDR1 SGHVS and CDR2 FQNEAQ. V was shortened by 1 base and J by 3 bases, with 7 bases between the two germline ends. The CDR3 DNA reads as TGTGCCAGCAGCTTAGTGGGCGGCTATAATTCACCCCTCCACTTT. Encoded protein: CASSLVGGYNSPLHF. Full variable domain (outside the CDR3, taken from reference TRBV7-8 and TRBJ1-6): GAGVSQSPRYKVAKRGQDVALRCDPISGHVSLFWYQQALGQGPEFLTYFQNEAQLDKSGLPSDRFFAERPEGSVSTLKIQRTQQEDSAVYLCASSLVGGYNSPLHFGNGTRLTVT.

The rearrangement links TRBV27 to TRBJ2-7, with D unclear. Germline CDR1 is MNHEY and CDR2 is SMNVEV (reference sequence). Trimming took 1 base from V and 5 from J, leaving 15 bases between them. This CDR3 is 15 amino acids long. CDR3 amino acids: CASSLFGLHRDEQYF. The DNA for the CDR3 is TGTGCCAGCAGTTTATTCGGCCTCCACCGCGACGAGCAGTACTTC.

The gene calls are TRBV28 and TRBJ2-3; a weak D match, TRBD2 (7 bases). Germline-derived CDR1 and CDR2 are MDHEN and SYDVKM. With 6 bases removed from V and 6 bases from J, the gap between germline ends came to 13 bases. The CDR3 consists of 13 residues. In nucleotides, the CDR3 is TGTGCCAGCAGACGGGGGAGGGGGGATACGCAGTATTTT. It is translated as CASRRGRGDTQYF.

This chain links TRBV19 with TRBJ2-1, with D tentatively TRBD2 (7 bases). V shed 7 bases and J shed 0 bases, with 22 bases lying between them. CDR1 is LNHDA and CDR2 is SQIVND in the germline V gene (reference sequence). This CDR3 contains 18 residues. CDR3 nucleotides: TGTGCCAGTATCACCGGGGGGCAGGCAGCAGACTCCTACAATGAGCAGTTCTTC. This codes for CASITGGQAADSYNEQFF.

The chain recombines TRBV20-1 with TRBJ2-5; D may match TRBD1 or TRBD2 (5 bases each). From germline, CDR1 is DFQATT and CDR2 SNEGSKA (reference sequence). The CDR3 runs to 14 residues. Trimming cost V 3 bases and J 1 base, with 12 bases left between them. CDR3 nucleotides: TGCAGTGCTAGGACCGGGACGGGCCAAGAGACCCAGTACTTC. This gives the protein CSARTGTGQETQYF.

This clonotype turned up a few times. The rearrangement links TRBV7-9 to TRBJ1-1, with D uncertain. Trimming removed 0 bases from V and 11 bases from J, with 7 bases in between. The germline CDR1 and CDR2 sequences are SEHNR and FQNEAQ (reference sequence). This CDR3 comprises 11 residues. CDR3 loop: CASSLAGVAFF. CDR3 bases: TGTGCCAGCAGCTTAGCGGGCGTCGCTTTCTTT.

The chain combines TRBV28 with TRBJ2-2; D remains unclear. The CDR3 runs 15 residues. Germline CDR1 MDHEN, CDR2 SYDVKM. Trimming left V 3 bases short and J 2 bases short, with 10 bases between. The CDR3 DNA is TGTGCCAGCAGTTTGGCCGGATTCAACACCGGGGAGCTGTTTTTT. Translation: CASSLAGFNTGELFF.